Sequencing of this TCR beta chain was carried out in a study of T cell responses to AZD1222 COVID-19 vaccine. Across the study: Second-dose recipients at about 4 or about 12 weeks were treated as one pooled group. Study findings and constraints: Among spike-specific TCRs, nearly half reportedly target unmutated variant regions.

The germline CDR1 and CDR2 sequences are MNHEY and SVGAGI. Germline trimming cut 2 bases from V and 3 bases from J; bases unmatched to any gene: 6. The CDR3 consists of 16 residues. TCRdb keeps only in-frame clones here, not all; method: immunoSEQ multiplex PCR. Counted here are 75,000 to 95,000 clones, 85% occurring once; the ten biggest clones make up roughly an eighth. Worth noting for this clone: Its antigen is undetermined.

The chain combines TRBV6-5 with TRBJ2-3; 9 bases map to TRBD1. The TCR comes from an adult in good health. The specimen comprised peripheral blood, sampled on day 0 of AZD1222 vaccination. In DNA, the CDR3 is TGTGCCAGCAGTTACCCACAGGGGGCAGGGACAGATACGCAGTATTTT. As protein: CASSYPQGAGTDTQYF.